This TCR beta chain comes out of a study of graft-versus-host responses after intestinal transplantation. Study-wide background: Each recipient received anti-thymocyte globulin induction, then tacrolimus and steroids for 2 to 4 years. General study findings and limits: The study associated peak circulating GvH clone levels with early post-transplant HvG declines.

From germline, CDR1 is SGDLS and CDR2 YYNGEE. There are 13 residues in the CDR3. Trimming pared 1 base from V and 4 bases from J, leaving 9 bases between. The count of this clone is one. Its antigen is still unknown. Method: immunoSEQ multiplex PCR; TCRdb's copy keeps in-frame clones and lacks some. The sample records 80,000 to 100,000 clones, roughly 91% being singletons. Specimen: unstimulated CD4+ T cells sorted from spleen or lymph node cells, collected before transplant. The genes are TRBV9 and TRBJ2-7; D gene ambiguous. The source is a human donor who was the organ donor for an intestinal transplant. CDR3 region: CASSVSPIYEQYF. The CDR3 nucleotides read TGTGCCAGCAGCGTAAGCCCAATTTACGAGCAGTACTTC.